The 3 T cell receptor beta chains below come from one sample, sequenced in a study of control samples from healthy donors and cancer patients. The method was immunoSEQ multiplex PCR; TCRdb's version includes in-frame clones alone and lacks a portion of them. The data show some 82,000 clones, around 87% seen once. The specimen sequenced was blood. Receptor source: a man in his fifties in good health.

The genes are TRBV2 and TRBJ1-2; D gene uncertain. CDR3 length: 12 residues. Germline CDR1 SNHLY, CDR2 FYNNEI. Trimming removed 2 bases from V and 6 bases from J, with 7 bases in between. In DNA, the CDR3 is TGTGCCAGCAGTGAATACGTTAATGGCTACACCTTC. Its protein product is CASSEYVNGYTF.

The chain recombines TRBV5-1 with TRBJ1-1; maybe TRBD1 (6 bases). This CDR3 spans 16 amino acids. The germline V and J ends were trimmed by 2 bases and 4 bases, with 18 bases remaining between them. Germline V lookup: CDR1 SGHRS, CDR2 YFSETQ. The CDR3 sequence: CASSLQGLGPSTEAFF. CDR3 DNA: TGCGCCAGCAGCTTACAGGGACTCGGACCGAGCACTGAAGCTTTCTTT.

The chain uses TRBV19 and TRBJ2-7, with 8 bases fitting TRBD2. The CDR3 sequence is 15 residues long. The ends lost 10 bases at V and 0 bases at J; junction bases unmatched: 11. Germline values: CDR1 LNHDA, CDR2 SQIVND (reference sequence). This CDR3 reads CAIPTTSVSSYEQYF. The DNA of the CDR3 is TGTGCCATTCCAACGACTAGCGTGAGCTCCTACGAGCAGTACTTC. Drawing the rest from reference TRBV19 and TRBJ2-7, the complete variable domain is DGGITQSPKYLFRKEGQNVTLSCEQNLNHDAMYWYRQDPGQGLRLIYYSQIVNDFQKGDIAEGYSVSREKKESFPLTVTSAQKNPTAFYLCAIPTTSVSSYEQYFGPGTRLTVT.